A selection of T cell receptor beta chains follows, all from one sample in a study of blood T cell repertoires in COVID-19. Produced via immunoSEQ multiplex PCR; TCRdb's table is partial and in-frame only. Altogether around 53,000 clones are present, about 78% being singletons, with the ten largest covering roughly a fifth. Material for sequencing was peripheral blood. The source is a man in his forties or fifties with active or convalescent COVID-19. CDR3s include the opening cysteine and the closing phenylalanine or tryptophan. The D gene is left open where the match is weak. Only some rows state a clone size, as once, few, many or a class for expanded clones.

v_call,d_call,j_call,clone_size,cdr3_aa,cdr3_nt
TRBV5-1,TRBD1,TRBJ1-6,.,CASSPTGSSYNSPLHF,TGCGCCAGCAGCCCGACAGGGAGCTCCTATAATTCACCCCTCCACTTT
TRBV2,TRBD1,TRBJ2-7,.,CASRMDRALQEQYF,TGTGCCAGCAGGATGGACAGGGCCCTACAGGAGCAGTACTTC
TRBV15,TRBD1,TRBJ1-6,few,CATSTPGQGRKSPLHF,TGTGCCACCAGCACGCCGGGACAGGGGCGAAAGTCACCCCTCCACTTT
TRBV7-9,.,TRBJ2-7,.,CASSLSGPGFYEQYF,TGTGCCAGCAGCTTAAGCGGTCCGGGTTTTTACGAGCAGTACTTC
TRBV9,.,TRBJ1-2,.,CASSVARKGAGYTF,TGTGCCAGCAGCGTAGCTAGGAAGGGAGCCGGCTACACCTTC
TRBV5-1,TRBD2,TRBJ2-7,few,CASSPSGSTTYEQYF,TGCGCCAGCAGCCCTAGCGGGAGTACTACCTACGAGCAGTACTTC
TRBV19,TRBD1,TRBJ1-4,.,CASSLRTGGNEKLFF,TGTGCCAGTAGTCTTCGGACAGGAGGGAATGAAAAACTGTTTTTT
TRBV5-4,.,TRBJ2-5,few,CASSPTTRTETQYF,TGTGCCAGCAGCCCTACTACTAGGACAGAGACCCAGTACTTC
TRBV27,.,TRBJ1-2,.,CASSPRTAGYGYTF,TGTGCCAGCAGTCCCCGGACGGCGGGGTATGGCTACACCTTC
TRBV29-1,TRBD1,TRBJ1-1,.,CSVAIGTGRVEAFF,TGCAGCGTTGCCATAGGGACAGGTCGAGTTGAAGCTTTCTTT
TRBV10-3,.,TRBJ2-6,.,CAITAAASFSGANVLTF,TGTGCCATCACTGCTGCGGCTTCTTTCTCTGGGGCCAACGTCCTGACTTTC
TRBV6-6,.,TRBJ2-1,.,CASSRTGGGPYNEQFF,TGTGCCAGCAGTCGAACTGGGGGGGGCCCTTACAATGAGCAGTTCTTC
TRBV6-5,.,TRBJ2-5,.,CASRDERGGETQYF,TGTGCCAGCAGGGACGAGCGCGGAGGAGAGACCCAGTACTTC
TRBV7-2,TRBD2,TRBJ2-3,.,CASRSGGTDTQYF,TGTGCCAGCAGGAGCGGGGGTACAGATACGCAGTATTTT
TRBV18,.,TRBJ2-3,.,CASAAASHTDTQYF,TGTGCCAGCGCGGCGGCCTCTCACACAGATACGCAGTATTTT
TRBV27,TRBD1,TRBJ1-3,few,CASRPTGPGNTIYF,TGTGCCAGCAGGCCGACAGGGCCTGGAAACACCATATATTTT
TRBV28,.,TRBJ1-2,many,CASASGGSHIGYTF,TGTGCCAGCGCCTCGGGAGGCTCCCATATCGGCTACACCTTC
TRBV6-2/TRBV6-3,.,TRBJ2-7,.,CASSHEPGGASYEQYF,TGTGCCAGCAGTCATGAGCCGGGCGGGGCATCCTACGAGCAGTACTTC
TRBV5-1,.,TRBJ2-3,.,CASSVGTNLDTQYF,TGCGCCAGCAGCGTCGGGACAAACCTCGATACGCAGTATTTT
TRBV2,TRBD1,TRBJ1-4,few,CASTGLAGGREKLFF,TGTGCCAGCACGGGATTGGCAGGGGGCAGGGAAAAACTGTTTTTT
TRBV19,TRBD1,TRBJ1-4,.,CASATGGQAEKLFF,TGTGCCAGTGCAACGGGGGGACAGGCAGAAAAACTGTTTTTT
TRBV11-3,.,TRBJ1-1,.,CASSVQVNTEAFF,TGTGCCAGCAGCGTACAAGTGAACACTGAAGCTTTCTTT
TRBV18,.,TRBJ2-2,.,CASSPGAAGELFF,TGTGCCAGCTCACCGGGGGCGGCCGGGGAGCTGTTTTTT
TRBV5-4,.,TRBJ1-1,.,CASSFGGLIGNTEAFF,TGTGCCAGCAGCTTCGGGGGGCTAATCGGGAACACTGAAGCTTTCTTT
TRBV2,.,TRBJ2-7,.,CASSEFVGTGEQYF,TGTGCCAGCAGTGAATTTGTGGGAACGGGAGAGCAGTACTTC
TRBV7-9,TRBD1,TRBJ2-3,.,CASSTRGPDTQYF,TGTGCCAGCAGCACCAGGGGGCCAGATACGCAGTATTTT
TRBV19,TRBD2,TRBJ2-1,once,CASSMSSGGHNEQFF,TGTGCCAGTAGTATGTCTAGCGGGGGCCACAATGAGCAGTTCTTC
TRBV2,.,TRBJ2-1,.,CATGLRNEQFF,TGTGCCACGGGACTCCGTAATGAGCAGTTCTTC
TRBV2,TRBD1,TRBJ1-1,few,CASSEPRDRLNTEAFF,TGTGCCAGCAGTGAACCCCGGGACAGGTTAAACACTGAAGCTTTCTTT
TRBV27,.,TRBJ2-5,.,CASSSLGGRQETQYF,TGTGCCAGCAGTTCCCTCGGGGGGCGGCAAGAGACCCAGTACTTC
TRBV19,.,TRBJ1-3,few,CASSVAGSSGNTIYF,TGTGCCAGTAGTGTCGCGGGGAGCTCTGGAAACACCATATATTTT
TRBV28,.,TRBJ2-7,.,CASSPPSARSSYEQYF,TGTGCCAGCAGTCCCCCCTCTGCACGCAGCTCCTACGAGCAGTACTTC
TRBV28,.,TRBJ1-5,once,CASNKGGRGPQHF,TGTGCCAGCAACAAGGGGGGGCGGGGGCCCCAGCATTTT
TRBV7-6,TRBD1,TRBJ1-4,.,CASSLTGATNEKLFF,TGTGCCAGCAGCCTGACAGGGGCTACTAATGAAAAACTGTTTTTT
TRBV7-2,.,TRBJ2-3,once,CASKPRSRSTDTQYF,TGTGCCAGCAAACCGAGGAGCAGAAGCACAGATACGCAGTATTTT
TRBV5-6,.,TRBJ2-7,.,CASSFGGANYEQYF,TGTGCCAGCAGCTTCGGAGGGGCGAACTACGAGCAGTACTTC
TRBV7-2,.,TRBJ2-7,few,CASSLDGGISYEQYF,TGTGCCAGCAGCTTGGACGGGGGTATCTCCTACGAGCAGTACTTC
TRBV29-1,.,TRBJ2-1,.,CSVDDKLPNNEQFF,TGCAGCGTTGATGATAAGCTTCCCAACAATGAGCAGTTCTTC
TRBV7-8,TRBD1,TRBJ2-5,.,CASSYWTGAETQYF,TGTGCCAGCAGCTACTGGACAGGGGCAGAGACCCAGTACTTC
TRBV7-2,TRBD2,TRBJ2-7,.,CASSLELGSGSRYEQYF,TGTGCCAGCAGCTTAGAGTTGGGTAGCGGGAGTCGGTACGAGCAGTACTTC
TRBV10-2,TRBD2,TRBJ2-1,.,CASSLAGGLNEQFF,TGCGCCAGCAGTCTAGCGGGGGGGCTCAATGAGCAGTTCTTC
TRBV5-6,.,TRBJ1-5,.,CASSFLGRSQPQHF,TGTGCCAGCAGCTTCTTGGGGCGTAGTCAGCCCCAGCATTTT
TRBV19,.,TRBJ1-5,.,CASTLGGGQYSNQPQHF,TGTGCCAGTACCCTTGGGGGAGGACAATATAGCAATCAGCCCCAGCATTTT
TRBV7-9,.,TRBJ1-1,.,CASSPSQGFGEAFF,TGTGCCAGCAGCCCGTCACAGGGTTTCGGTGAAGCTTTCTTT
TRBV5-1,TRBD2,TRBJ2-1,few,CASSLVGASGYNEQFF,TGCGCCAGCAGCCTGGTCGGGGCTAGCGGCTACAATGAGCAGTTCTTC
TRBV11-1,.,TRBJ2-7,.,CASSFDRSYEQYF,TGTGCCAGCAGCTTCGACAGATCCTACGAGCAGTACTTC
TRBV19,.,TRBJ1-2,.,CASSMANMRVYGYTF,TGTGCCAGTAGTATGGCTAACATGAGGGTCTATGGCTACACCTTC
TRBV29-1,.,TRBJ1-1,.,CSVDQGYTEAFF,TGCAGCGTTGACCAGGGGTACACTGAAGCTTTCTTT
TRBV10-3,TRBD1,TRBJ2-2,.,CAIRASSRTGGITGELFF,TGTGCCATCAGAGCTTCCTCGCGGACAGGGGGAATTACCGGGGAGCTGTTTTTT
TRBV7-2,.,TRBJ1-2,.,CASSPADIYRYGYTF,TGTGCCAGCAGCCCCGCGGACATTTACCGGTATGGCTACACCTTC
TRBV9,.,TRBJ1-1,.,CASSVMTGNTEAFF,TGTGCCAGCAGCGTAATGACAGGGAACACTGAAGCTTTCTTT
TRBV11-2,.,TRBJ1-2,.,CASSLDRGQIYGYTF,TGTGCCAGCAGCTTAGATCGCGGTCAGATCTATGGCTACACCTTC
TRBV7-9,.,TRBJ2-3,once,CASSSRRGQTDTQYF,TGTGCCAGCAGCTCCCGCCGAGGACAAACAGATACGCAGTATTTT
TRBV4-2,TRBD2,TRBJ2-7,.,CASSQNSGASYEQYF,TGTGCCAGCAGCCAGAATAGCGGGGCCTCCTACGAGCAGTACTTC
TRBV4-2,.,TRBJ2-7,.,CASSQGFQRSYEQYF,TGTGCCAGCAGCCAAGGCTTCCAGCGATCCTACGAGCAGTACTTC
TRBV3-1/TRBV3-2,.,TRBJ1-1,.,CASSQDRSLAEAFF,TGTGCCAGCAGCCAAGATAGATCGCTCGCTGAAGCTTTCTTT
TRBV5-5,.,TRBJ1-5,.,CASSLGDRTSQAQHF,TGTGCCAGCAGCTTAGGCGACAGGACCTCGCAGGCCCAGCATTTT